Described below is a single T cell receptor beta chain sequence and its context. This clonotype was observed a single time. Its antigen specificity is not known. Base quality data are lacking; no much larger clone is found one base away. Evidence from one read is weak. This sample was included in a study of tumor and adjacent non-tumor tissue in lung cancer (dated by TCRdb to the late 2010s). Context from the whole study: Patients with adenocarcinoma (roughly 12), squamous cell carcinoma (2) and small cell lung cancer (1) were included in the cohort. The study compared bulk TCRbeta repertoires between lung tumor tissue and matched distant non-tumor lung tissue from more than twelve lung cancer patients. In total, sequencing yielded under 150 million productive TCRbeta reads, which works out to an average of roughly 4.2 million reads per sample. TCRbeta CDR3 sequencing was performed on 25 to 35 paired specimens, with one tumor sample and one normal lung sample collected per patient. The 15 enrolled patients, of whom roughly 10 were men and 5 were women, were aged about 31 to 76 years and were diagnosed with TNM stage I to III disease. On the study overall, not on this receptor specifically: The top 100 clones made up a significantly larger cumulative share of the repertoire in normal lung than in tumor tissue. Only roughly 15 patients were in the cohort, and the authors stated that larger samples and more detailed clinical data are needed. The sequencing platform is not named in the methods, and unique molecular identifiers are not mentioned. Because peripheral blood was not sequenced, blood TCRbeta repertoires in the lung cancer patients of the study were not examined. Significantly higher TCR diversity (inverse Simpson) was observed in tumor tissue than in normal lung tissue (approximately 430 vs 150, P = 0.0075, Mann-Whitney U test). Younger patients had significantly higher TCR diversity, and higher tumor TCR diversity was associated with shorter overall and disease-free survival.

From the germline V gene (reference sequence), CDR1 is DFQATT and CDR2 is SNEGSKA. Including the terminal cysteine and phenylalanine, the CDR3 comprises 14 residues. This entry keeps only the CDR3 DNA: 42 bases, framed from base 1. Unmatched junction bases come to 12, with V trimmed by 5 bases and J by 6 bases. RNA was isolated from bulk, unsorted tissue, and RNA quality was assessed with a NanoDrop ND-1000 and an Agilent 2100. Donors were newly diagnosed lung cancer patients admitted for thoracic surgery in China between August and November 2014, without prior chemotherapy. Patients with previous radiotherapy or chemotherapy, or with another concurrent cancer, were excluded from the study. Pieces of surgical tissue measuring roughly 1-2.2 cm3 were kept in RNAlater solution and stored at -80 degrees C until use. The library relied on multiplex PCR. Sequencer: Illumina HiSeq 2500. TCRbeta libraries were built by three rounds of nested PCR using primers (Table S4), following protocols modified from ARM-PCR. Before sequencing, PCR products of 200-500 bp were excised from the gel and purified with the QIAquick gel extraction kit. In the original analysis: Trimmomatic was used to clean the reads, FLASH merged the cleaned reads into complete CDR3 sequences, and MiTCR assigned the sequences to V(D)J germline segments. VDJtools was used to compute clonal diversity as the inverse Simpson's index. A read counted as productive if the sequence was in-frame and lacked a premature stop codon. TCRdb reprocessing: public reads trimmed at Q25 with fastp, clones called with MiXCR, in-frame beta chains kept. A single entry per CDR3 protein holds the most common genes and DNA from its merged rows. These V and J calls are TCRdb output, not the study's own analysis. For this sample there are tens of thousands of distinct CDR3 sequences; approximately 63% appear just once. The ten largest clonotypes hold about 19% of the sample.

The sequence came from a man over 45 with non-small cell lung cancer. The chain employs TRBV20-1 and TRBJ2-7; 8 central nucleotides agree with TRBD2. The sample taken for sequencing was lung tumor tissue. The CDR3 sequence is CSAVTGTSLFEQYF. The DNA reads TGCAGTGCTGTAACCGGGACTAGTCTTTTCGAGCAGTACTTC.